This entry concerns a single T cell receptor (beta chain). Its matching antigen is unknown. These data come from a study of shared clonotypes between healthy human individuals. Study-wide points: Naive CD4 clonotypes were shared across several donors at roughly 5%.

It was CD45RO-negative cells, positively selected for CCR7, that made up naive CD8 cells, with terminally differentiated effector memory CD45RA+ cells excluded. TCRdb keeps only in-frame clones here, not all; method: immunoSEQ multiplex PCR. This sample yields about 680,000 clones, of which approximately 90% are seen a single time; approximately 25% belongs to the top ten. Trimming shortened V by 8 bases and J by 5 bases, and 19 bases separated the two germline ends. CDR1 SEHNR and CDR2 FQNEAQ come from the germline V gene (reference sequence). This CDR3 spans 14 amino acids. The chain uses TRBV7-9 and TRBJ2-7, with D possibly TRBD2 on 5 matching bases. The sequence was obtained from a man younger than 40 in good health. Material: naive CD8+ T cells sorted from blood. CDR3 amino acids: CASRDWRGFDEQYF. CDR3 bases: TGTGCCAGCCGGGATTGGCGTGGGTTCGACGAGCAGTACTTC.